This T cell receptor beta chain was sequenced in a study of blood T cell repertoires in COVID-19. Study summary: The United States, Italy and Spain supplied acute and convalescent COVID-19 samples.

The CDR3 has 16 residues. CDR1 SGHTA and CDR2 FQGNSA come from the germline V gene. The junction had 6 bases not matched to a gene; V was cut back by 0 bases and J by 7 bases. Produced via immunoSEQ multiplex PCR; TCRdb's table is partial and in-frame only. The sample contains fewer than 30,000 clones, approximately 84% of which appear only once. This clone has just a few counts. The sample taken for sequencing was peripheral blood. The clonotype originates from a man between 65 and 80 years old with active COVID-19. V and J are TRBV7-2 and TRBJ1-6; TRBD1 matches at 7 bases. The CDR3 region is CASSLAPGGQNSPLHF. The CDR3 DNA sequence: TGTGCCAGCAGCTTAGCGCCCGGGGGACAGAATTCACCCCTCCACTTT.